The clone carrying this T cell receptor (beta chain) was seen only a few times. TCRdb's table, derived via immunoSEQ multiplex PCR, lists solely in-frame clones and lacks some. This table holds roughly 170,000 clones, under 85% found once. The source of the sample is a study of blood T cell repertoires in COVID-19. About the study: PBMCs, B-cell-depleted T cells, or T cells provided the cDNA or gDNA that made up the material.

Trimming removed 11 bases at V and 1 base at J, with 17 bases between. Germline V lookup: CDR1 SEHNR, CDR2 FQNEAQ (reference sequence). This CDR3 is built from 15 residues. The sequence was collected from a man aged 50-59 years who had recovered from COVID-19. The sample comprised PBMCs or T cells enriched from blood (not recorded which). V and J are TRBV7-9 and TRBJ2-2, with D possibly being TRBD2 (6 bases). CDR3 in amino acids: CAYGRQEGNTGELFF. For the CDR3, the DNA is TGTGCCTATGGGAGGCAGGAGGGGAACACCGGGGAGCTGTTTTTT.